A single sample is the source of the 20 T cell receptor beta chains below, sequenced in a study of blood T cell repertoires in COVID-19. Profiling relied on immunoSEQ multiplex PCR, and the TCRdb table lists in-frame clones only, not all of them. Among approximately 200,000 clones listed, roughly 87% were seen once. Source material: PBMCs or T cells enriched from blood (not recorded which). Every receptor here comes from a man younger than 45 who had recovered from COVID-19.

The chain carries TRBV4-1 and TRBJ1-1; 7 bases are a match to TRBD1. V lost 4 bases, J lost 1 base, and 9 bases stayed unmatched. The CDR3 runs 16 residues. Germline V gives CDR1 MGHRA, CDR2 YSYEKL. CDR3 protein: CASSRDSSPRNTEAFF. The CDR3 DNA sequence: TGCGCCAGCAGCCGGGACAGCAGCCCGAGGAACACTGAAGCTTTCTTT.

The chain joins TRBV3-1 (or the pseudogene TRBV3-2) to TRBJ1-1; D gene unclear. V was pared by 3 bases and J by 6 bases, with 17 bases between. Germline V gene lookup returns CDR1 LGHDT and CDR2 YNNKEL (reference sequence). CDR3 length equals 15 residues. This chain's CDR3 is CASSHYSTRTSEAFF. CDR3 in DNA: TGTGCCAGCAGCCATTACAGCACACGAACATCTGAAGCTTTCTTT.

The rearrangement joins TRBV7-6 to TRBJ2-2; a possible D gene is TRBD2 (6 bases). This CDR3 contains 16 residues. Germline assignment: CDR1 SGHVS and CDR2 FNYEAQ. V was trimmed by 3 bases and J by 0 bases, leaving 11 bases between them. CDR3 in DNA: TGTGCCAGCAGCTTCCAGGCGGGGACGAACACCGGGGAGCTGTTTTTT. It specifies CASSFQAGTNTGELFF.

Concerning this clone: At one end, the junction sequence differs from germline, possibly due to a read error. CDR3 amino acids: CATNRALASGRLSGANVLTF. For the CDR3, the DNA is TGTGCCACCAACAGAGCGTTGGCTAGCGGGAGGTTATCTGGGGCCAACGTCCTGACTTTC. The V gene is TRBV15, the J gene TRBJ2-6; 11 nucleotides align to TRBD2. The CDR3 is made up of 20 amino acids. Germline CDR1 is LNHNV and CDR2 is YYDKDF (reference sequence).

The CDR3: CASSAATGYNSPLHF. Here the CDR3 DNA reads TGTGCCAGCTCAGCAGCGACAGGCTATAATTCACCCCTCCACTTT. The genes are TRBV18 and TRBJ1-6; D possibly corresponds to TRBD1 (6 bases). Germline lookup yields CDR1 KGHSH and CDR2 LQKENI. V lost 5 bases to trimming and J lost 3 bases, with 11 bases between them. The CDR3 spans 15 residues.

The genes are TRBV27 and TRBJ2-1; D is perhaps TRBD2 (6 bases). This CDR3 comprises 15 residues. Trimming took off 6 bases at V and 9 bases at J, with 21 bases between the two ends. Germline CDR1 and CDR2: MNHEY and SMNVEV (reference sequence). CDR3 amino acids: CASRSYDLRGSEQFF. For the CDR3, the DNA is TGTGCCAGCAGGTCCTACGACTTGCGGGGAAGTGAGCAGTTCTTC.

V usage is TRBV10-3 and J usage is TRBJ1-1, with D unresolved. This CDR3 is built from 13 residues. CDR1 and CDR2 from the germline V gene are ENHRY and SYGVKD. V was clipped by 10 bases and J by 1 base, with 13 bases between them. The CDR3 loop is CATEGGWNTEAFF. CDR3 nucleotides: TGTGCCACCGAGGGAGGTTGGAACACTGAAGCTTTCTTT.

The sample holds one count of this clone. CDR3 region: CASSSGGTPKNIQYF. As DNA, the CDR3 is TGTGCCAGCAGTTCGGGAGGGACCCCCAAAAACATTCAGTACTTC. The V gene is TRBV6-5, the J gene TRBJ2-4; 8 bases line up with TRBD2. CDR3 length equals 15 residues. The V segment lost 4 bases and the J segment 2 bases; nucleotides outside the gene matches: 4. The germline gives CDR1 MNHEY, CDR2 SVGAGI.

The CDR3: CASSLRAGGSDEQFF. As DNA, the CDR3 is TGTGCCAGCAGCTTACGAGCGGGAGGTTCCGATGAGCAGTTCTTC. The chain joins TRBV11-3 to TRBJ2-1, with 9 bases lining up with TRBD2. V lost 2 bases and J lost 8; bases outside the gene matches: 7. The CDR3 totals 15 residues. The germline V gene encodes CDR1 SGHNT and CDR2 YENEEA.

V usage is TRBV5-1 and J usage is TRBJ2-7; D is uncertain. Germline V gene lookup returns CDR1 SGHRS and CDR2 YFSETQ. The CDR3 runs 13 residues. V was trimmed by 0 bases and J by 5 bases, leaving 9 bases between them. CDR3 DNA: TGCGCCAGCAGCTTGGCCGGGTATGACGAGCAGTACTTC. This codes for CASSLAGYDEQYF.

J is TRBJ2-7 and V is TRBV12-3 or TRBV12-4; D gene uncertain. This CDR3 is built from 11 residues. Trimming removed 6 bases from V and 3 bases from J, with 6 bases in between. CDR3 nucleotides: TGTGCCAGCAGGGGCGACTACGAGCAGTACTTC. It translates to CASRGDYEQYF.

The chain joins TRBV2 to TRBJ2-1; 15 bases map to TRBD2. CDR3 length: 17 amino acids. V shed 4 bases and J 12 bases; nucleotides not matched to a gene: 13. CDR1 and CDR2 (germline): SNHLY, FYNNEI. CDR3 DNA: TGTGCCAGCAGTGTAAACCAGGGACTAGCGGGAGGTGTTCGGCAGTTCTTC. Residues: CASSVNQGLAGGVRQFF. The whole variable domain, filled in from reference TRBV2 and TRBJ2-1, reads EPEVTQTPSHQVTQMGQEVILRCVPISNHLYFYWYRQILGQKVEFLVSFYNNEISEKSEIFDDQFSVERPDGSNFTLKIRSTKLEDSAMYFCASSVNQGLAGGVRQFFGPGTRLTVL.

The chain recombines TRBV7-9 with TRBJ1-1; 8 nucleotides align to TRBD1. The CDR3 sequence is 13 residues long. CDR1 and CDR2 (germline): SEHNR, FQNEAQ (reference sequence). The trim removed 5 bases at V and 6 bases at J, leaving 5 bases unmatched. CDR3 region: CASSPDRAAEAFF. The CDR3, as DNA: TGTGCCAGCAGCCCGGACAGGGCCGCTGAAGCTTTCTTT.

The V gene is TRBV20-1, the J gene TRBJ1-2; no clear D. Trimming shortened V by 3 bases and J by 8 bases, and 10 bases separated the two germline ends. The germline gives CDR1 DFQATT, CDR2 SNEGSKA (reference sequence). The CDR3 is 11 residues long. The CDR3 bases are TGCAGTGCTAGTTTAAGGAGCGGCTACACCTTC. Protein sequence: CSASLRSGYTF.

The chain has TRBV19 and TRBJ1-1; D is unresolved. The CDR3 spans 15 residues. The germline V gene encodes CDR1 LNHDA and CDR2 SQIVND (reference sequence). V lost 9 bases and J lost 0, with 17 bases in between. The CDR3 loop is CASRLSGILNTEAFF. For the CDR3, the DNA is TGTGCCAGCCGGCTTTCGGGGATTTTGAACACTGAAGCTTTCTTT.

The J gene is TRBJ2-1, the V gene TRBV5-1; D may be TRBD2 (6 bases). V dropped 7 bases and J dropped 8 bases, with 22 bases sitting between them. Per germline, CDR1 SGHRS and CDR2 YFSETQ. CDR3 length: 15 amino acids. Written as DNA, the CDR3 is TGCGCCAGCGCCCGCGGAGGGTTCAATGGGTATGAGCAGTTCTTC. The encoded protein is CASARGGFNGYEQFF.

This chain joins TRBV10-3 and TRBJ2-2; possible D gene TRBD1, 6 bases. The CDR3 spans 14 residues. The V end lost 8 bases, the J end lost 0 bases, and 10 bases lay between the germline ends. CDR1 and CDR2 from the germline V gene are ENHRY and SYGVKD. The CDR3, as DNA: TGTGCCATCCCCGGGACACCGAACACCGGGGAGCTGTTTTTT. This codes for CAIPGTPNTGELFF.

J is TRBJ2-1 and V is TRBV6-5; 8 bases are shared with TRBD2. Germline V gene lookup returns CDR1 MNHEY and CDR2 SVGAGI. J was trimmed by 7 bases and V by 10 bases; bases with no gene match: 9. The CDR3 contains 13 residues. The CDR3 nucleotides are TGTGCCACCCTACGGACTAGCCGGAATGAGCAGTTCTTC. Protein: CATLRTSRNEQFF.

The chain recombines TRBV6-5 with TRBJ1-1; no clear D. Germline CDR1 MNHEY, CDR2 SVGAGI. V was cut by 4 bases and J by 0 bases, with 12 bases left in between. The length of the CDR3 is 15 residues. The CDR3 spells CASSSRESLNTEAFF. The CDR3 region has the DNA TGTGCCAGCAGTTCACGGGAAAGTTTGAACACTGAAGCTTTCTTT.

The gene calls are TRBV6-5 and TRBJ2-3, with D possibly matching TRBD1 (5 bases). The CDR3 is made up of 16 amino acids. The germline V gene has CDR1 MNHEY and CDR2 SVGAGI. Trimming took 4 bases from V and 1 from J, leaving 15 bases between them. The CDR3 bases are TGTGCCAGCAGTTTTACATATACGACAGGCACAGATACGCAGTATTTT. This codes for CASSFTYTTGTDTQYF.